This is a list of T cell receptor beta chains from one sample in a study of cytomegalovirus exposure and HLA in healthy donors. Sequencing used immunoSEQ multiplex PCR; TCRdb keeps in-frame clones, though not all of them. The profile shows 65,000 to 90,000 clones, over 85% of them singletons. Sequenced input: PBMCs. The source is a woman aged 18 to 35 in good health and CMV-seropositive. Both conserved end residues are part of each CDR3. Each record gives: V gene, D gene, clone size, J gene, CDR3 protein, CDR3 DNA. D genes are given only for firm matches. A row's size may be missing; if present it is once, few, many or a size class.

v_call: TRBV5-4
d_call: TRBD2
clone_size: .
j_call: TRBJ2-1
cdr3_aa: CASSYSPLAGPYNEQFF
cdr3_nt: TGTGCCAGCAGCTATTCACCACTAGCGGGCCCATACAATGAGCAGTTCTTC

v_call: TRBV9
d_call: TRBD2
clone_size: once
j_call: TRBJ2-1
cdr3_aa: CASSLLAGSSYNEQFF
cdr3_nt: TGTGCCAGCAGCTTATTAGCGGGGAGCTCCTACAATGAGCAGTTCTTC

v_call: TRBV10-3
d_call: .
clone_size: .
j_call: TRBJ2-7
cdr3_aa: CAISVETGLNSYEQYF
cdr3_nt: TGTGCCATCAGCGTCGAAACGGGGTTAAACTCCTACGAGCAGTACTTC

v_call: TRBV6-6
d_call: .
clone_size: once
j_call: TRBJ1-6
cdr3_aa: CASRNSAYNSPLHF
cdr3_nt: TGTGCCAGCAGGAACAGTGCCTATAATTCACCCCTCCACTTT

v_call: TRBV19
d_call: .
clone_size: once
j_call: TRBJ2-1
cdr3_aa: CASSIELSSYNEQFF
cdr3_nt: TGTGCCAGTAGTATTGAGCTTAGCTCCTACAATGAGCAGTTCTTC

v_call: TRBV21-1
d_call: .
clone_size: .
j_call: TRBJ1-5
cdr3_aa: CASSEKGQGYNQPQHF
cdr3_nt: TGTGCCAGCAGCGAAAAGGGGCAGGGGTACAATCAGCCCCAGCATTTT

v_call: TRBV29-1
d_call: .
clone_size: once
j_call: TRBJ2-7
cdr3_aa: CSVEGSANRPYEQYF
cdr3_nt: TGCAGCGTTGAAGGTTCGGCTAACAGACCCTACGAGCAGTACTTC

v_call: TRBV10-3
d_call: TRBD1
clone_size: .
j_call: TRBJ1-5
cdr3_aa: CAISERDRINYSNQPQHF
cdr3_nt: TGTGCCATCAGTGAACGGGACAGAATAAATTATAGCAATCAGCCCCAGCATTTT

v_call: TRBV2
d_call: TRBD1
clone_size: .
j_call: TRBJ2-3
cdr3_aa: CASRGDRGRSTDTQYF
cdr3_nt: TGTGCCAGCAGGGGAGACAGGGGCCGTAGCACAGATACGCAGTATTTT

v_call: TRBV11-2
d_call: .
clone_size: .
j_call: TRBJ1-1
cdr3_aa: CASSFRGGGRVYTEAFF
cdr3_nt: TGTGCCAGCAGCTTTCGGGGCGGTGGGAGGGTTTACACTGAAGCTTTCTTT

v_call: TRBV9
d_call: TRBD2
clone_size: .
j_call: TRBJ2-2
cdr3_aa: CASSVFSSGNTGELFF
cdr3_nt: TGTGCCAGCAGCGTATTCTCTAGCGGGAACACCGGGGAGCTGTTTTTT

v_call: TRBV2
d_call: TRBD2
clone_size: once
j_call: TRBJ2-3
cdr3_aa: CASSVPLAGGKSMPDTQYF
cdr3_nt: TGTGCCAGCAGTGTACCACTAGCGGGGGGAAAGAGTATGCCAGATACGCAGTATTTT

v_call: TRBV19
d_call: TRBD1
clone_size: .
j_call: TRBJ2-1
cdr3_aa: CASSIGTGGSYEQFF
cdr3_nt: TGTGCCAGTAGTATCGGGACAGGAGGTTCGTATGAGCAGTTCTTC

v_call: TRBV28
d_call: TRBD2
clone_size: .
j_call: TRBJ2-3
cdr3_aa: CASWSGGGPDTQYF
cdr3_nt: TGTGCCAGCTGGTCGGGGGGGGGCCCAGATACGCAGTATTTT

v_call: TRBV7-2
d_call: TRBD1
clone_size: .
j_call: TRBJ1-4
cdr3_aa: CASSFGGGLYEKLFF
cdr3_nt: TGTGCCAGCAGCTTTGGAGGGGGCCTTTATGAAAAACTGTTTTTT

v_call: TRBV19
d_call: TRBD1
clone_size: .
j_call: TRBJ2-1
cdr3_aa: CASSLPTGVGNEQFF
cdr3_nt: TGTGCCAGTAGTCTCCCGACAGGGGTCGGGAATGAGCAGTTCTTC

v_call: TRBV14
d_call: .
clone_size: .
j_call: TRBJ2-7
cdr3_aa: CASSRIGTTHEQYF
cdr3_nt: TGTGCCAGCAGCCGAATAGGGACAACACACGAGCAGTACTTC

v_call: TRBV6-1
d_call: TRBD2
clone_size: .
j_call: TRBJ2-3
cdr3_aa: CASRLAGETDTQYF
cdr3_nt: TGTGCCAGTCGACTAGCGGGAGAAACAGATACGCAGTATTTT

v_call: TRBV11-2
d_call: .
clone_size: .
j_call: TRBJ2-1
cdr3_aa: CASSLVGGRHNEQFF
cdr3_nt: TGTGCCAGCAGCTTAGTCGGTGGGAGGCACAATGAGCAGTTCTTC

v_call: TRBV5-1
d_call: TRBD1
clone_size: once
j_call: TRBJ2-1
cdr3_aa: CASSDLQGASYNEQFF
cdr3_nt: TGCGCCAGCAGTGACCTACAGGGGGCATCCTACAATGAGCAGTTCTTC

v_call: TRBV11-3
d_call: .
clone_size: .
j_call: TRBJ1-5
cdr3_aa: CASSPRTEGSNQPQHF
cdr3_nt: TGTGCCAGCAGCCCCCGGACAGAGGGTAGCAATCAGCCCCAGCATTTT

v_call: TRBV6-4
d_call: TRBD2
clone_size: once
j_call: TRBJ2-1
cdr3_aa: CASSASGNNEQFF
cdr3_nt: TGTGCCAGCAGTGCTAGCGGGAACAATGAGCAGTTCTTC

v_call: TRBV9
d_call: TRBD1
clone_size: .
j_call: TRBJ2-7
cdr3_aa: CASSPRDREYEQYF
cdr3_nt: TGTGCCAGCAGCCCCCGGGACAGGGAATACGAGCAGTACTTC

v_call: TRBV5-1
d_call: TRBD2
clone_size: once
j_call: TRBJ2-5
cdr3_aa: CASSLMVGGGQETQYF
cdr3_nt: TGCGCCAGCAGCTTGATGGTTGGCGGGGGACAAGAGACCCAGTACTTC

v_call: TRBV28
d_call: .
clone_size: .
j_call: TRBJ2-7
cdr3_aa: CANSYRGSYEQYF
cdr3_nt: TGTGCCAACAGTTACCGGGGTAGCTACGAGCAGTACTTC

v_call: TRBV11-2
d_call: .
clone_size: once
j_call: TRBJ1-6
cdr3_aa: CASSWISRAPLHF
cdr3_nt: TGTGCCAGCAGCTGGATCTCGCGGGCACCCCTCCACTTT

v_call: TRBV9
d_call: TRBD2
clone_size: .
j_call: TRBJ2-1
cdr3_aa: CASSVRVQAGGNEQFF
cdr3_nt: TGTGCCAGCAGCGTACGGGTACAGGCGGGGGGCAATGAGCAGTTCTTC

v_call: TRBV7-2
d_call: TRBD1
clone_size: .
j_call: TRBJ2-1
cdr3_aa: CASMLGQGPYNEQFF
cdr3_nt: TGTGCCAGCATGTTGGGACAGGGCCCCTACAATGAGCAGTTCTTC

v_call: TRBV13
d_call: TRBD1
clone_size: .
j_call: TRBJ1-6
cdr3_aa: CARRTGVRHDLHF
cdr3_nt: TGTGCCAGGAGGACAGGGGTAAGGCACGACCTCCACTTT

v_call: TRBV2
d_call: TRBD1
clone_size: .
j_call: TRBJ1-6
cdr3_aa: CASSADRGDNSPLHF
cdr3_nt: TGTGCCAGCAGTGCGGACAGGGGAGATAATTCACCCCTCCACTTT

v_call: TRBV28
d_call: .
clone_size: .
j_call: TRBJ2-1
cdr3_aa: CASNRQPSSYNEQFF
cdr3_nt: TGTGCCAGCAACCGACAGCCGAGCTCCTACAATGAGCAGTTCTTC

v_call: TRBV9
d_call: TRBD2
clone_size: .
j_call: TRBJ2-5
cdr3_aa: CASSVGRGGQETQYF
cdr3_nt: TGTGCCAGCAGCGTAGGGCGGGGGGGACAAGAGACCCAGTACTTC

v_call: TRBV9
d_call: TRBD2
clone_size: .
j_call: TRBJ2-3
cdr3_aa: CASSVASGTTDTQYF
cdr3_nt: TGTGCCAGCAGCGTAGCTAGCGGGACTACAGATACGCAGTATTTT

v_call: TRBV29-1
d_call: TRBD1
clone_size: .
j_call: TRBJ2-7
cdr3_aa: CSVRQGFNEQYF
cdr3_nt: TGCAGCGTTAGACAGGGCTTCAACGAGCAGTACTTC

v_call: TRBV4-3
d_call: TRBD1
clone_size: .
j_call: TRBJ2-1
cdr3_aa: CASSQDSGQGYDEQFF
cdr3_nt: TGCGCCAGCAGCCAAGATTCAGGACAGGGTTACGATGAGCAGTTCTTC

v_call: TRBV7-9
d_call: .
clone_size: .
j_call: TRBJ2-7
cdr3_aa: CASSFSAYEQYF
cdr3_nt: TGTGCCAGCAGCTTTTCGGCCTACGAGCAGTACTTC

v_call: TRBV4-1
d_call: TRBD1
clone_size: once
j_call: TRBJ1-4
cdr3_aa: CASSQGTGGNGNEKLFF
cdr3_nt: TGCGCCAGCAGCCAAGGGACAGGGGGCAACGGTAATGAAAAACTGTTTTTT

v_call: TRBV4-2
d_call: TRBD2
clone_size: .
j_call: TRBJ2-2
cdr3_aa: CASSQWEGHTGELFF
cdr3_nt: TGTGCCAGCAGCCAGTGGGAGGGACACACCGGGGAGCTGTTTTTT

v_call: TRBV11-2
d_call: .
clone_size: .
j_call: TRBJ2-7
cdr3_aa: CASSLVFYEQYF
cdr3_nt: TGTGCCAGCAGCTTAGTCTTCTACGAGCAGTACTTC